The 18 T cell receptor beta chains in this list originate from one sample, sequenced in a study of regulatory T cells in long-lasting Graves disease. In building TCR beta libraries, iRepertoire HTBI primers were used together with Arm-PCR of CDR3 regions. TCRdb reprocessed the multiplex PCR reads with MiXCR, giving one entry per CDR3 protein. This table holds about 660,000 distinct CDR3 sequences, about 30% found once. Time point indicated: persistent/refractory GD, antithyroid drugs over 5 years with positive TRAb. Extracted RNA from PBMCs served as the source of the TCR library. The source was peripheral blood mononuclear cells (PBMCs), collected when the disease was refractory, from a patient treated with antithyroid drugs. These receptors all come from a female donor with Graves disease.

This rearrangement joins TRBV3-1 to TRBJ1-2; TRBD1 matches at 8 bases. Unmatched junction bases numbered 2, after V lost 0 bases and J lost 2 bases. The CDR3 consists of 15 residues. Germline V gives CDR1 LGHDT, CDR2 YNNKEL (reference sequence). CDR3 coding DNA: TGTGCCAGCAGCCAAGACAGGGGGCGCAACTATGGCTACACCTTC. It yields the protein CASSQDRGRNYGYTF. Filled out from reference TRBV3-1 and TRBJ1-2, the complete variable domain reads DTAVSQTPKYLVTQMGNDKSIKCEQNLGHDTMYWYKQDSKKFLKIMFSYNNKELIINETVPNRFSPKSPDKAHLNLHINSLELGDSAVYFCASSQDRGRNYGYTFGSGTRLTVV.

The chain is built from TRBV5-6 and TRBJ2-7; no clear D. The ends were cut back, 0 bases at V and 4 bases at J, with 14 bases in the middle. Per germline, CDR1 SGHDT and CDR2 YYEEEE. This CDR3 comprises 15 residues. CDR3 in DNA: TGTGCCAGCAGCTTGGAGGTACAAAGACTTTACGAGCAGTACTTC. Its translation: CASSLEVQRLYEQYF.

The chain couples TRBV20-1 to TRBJ1-2; 9 nucleotides align to TRBD1. J gave up 3 bases and V 6 bases, and 5 bases lay outside the gene matches. CDR3 size: 13 residues. The germline V gene has CDR1 DFQATT and CDR2 SNEGSKA (reference sequence). The CDR3 loop is CSASRQGDYGYTF. In DNA, the CDR3 is TGCAGTGCAAGTAGACAGGGGGACTATGGCTACACCTTC.

This clonotype was recorded a few times. This chain connects TRBV7-8 to TRBJ1-1; D call uncertain. This CDR3 is built from 16 residues. Germline lookup yields CDR1 SGHVS and CDR2 FQNEAQ. V dropped 0 bases and J dropped 1 base, with 12 bases sitting between them. In DNA form, the CDR3 reads TGTGCCAGCAGCTTAGCTCGATGGACGGAGAACACTGAAGCTTTCTTT. It codes for CASSLARWTENTEAFF.

The table lists this clonotype with many counts. The rearrangement joins TRBV2 to TRBJ1-5, with D maybe TRBD1 (5 bases). CDR1 SNHLY and CDR2 FYNNEI come from the germline V gene. The CDR3 has 13 amino acids. The V gene lost 7 bases and the J gene lost 6 bases, with 13 bases spanning the gap. The CDR3 reads CASTPPGGQPQHF. CDR3 nucleotides: TGTGCCAGCACCCCCCCCGGGGGTCAGCCCCAGCATTTT.

V and J are TRBV2 and TRBJ2-3; TRBD2 matches 11 bases. The V segment lost 6 bases and the J segment 2 bases; nucleotides outside the gene matches: 7. The CDR3 runs to 16 residues. Germline CDR1 and CDR2: SNHLY and FYNNEI. In DNA form, the CDR3 reads TGTGCCAGCAGGGGGATACTAGCGGGGGCCACAGATACGCAGTATTTT. Protein sequence: CASRGILAGATDTQYF.

This CDR3 is CASSLLQSPYEQYF. CDR3 DNA: TGTGCCAGCAGCTTATTACAGAGCCCCTACGAGCAGTACTTC. This chain connects TRBV11-2 to TRBJ2-7; D unresolved. The V gene lost 2 bases and the J gene lost 2 bases, with 10 bases spanning the gap. The CDR3 is made up of 14 amino acids. Germline V gene data show CDR1 as SGHAT and CDR2 as FQNNGV.

This clonotype was seen repeatedly, ten times or more. The chain recombines TRBV12-3 or TRBV12-4 with TRBJ1-1; TRBD1 might be the D (5 bases). Trimming took off 5 bases at V and 13 bases at J, with 20 bases between the two ends. The CDR3 consists of 13 residues. The CDR3 DNA reads TGTGCCAGCAGTGACCGGGACGGCGAGCCCGGTTTCTTT. This encodes CASSDRDGEPGFF.

This clonotype came up a few times. The V gene is TRBV24-1, the J gene TRBJ1-1; tentatively, D is TRBD1 (6 bases). The CDR3 length is 15 residues. Germline V gene sequence: CDR1 KGHDR, CDR2 SFDVKD. V gave up 2 bases and J gave up 4 bases, with 13 bases separating them. The CDR3 is CATSDSGGAVTEAFF. The CDR3 DNA is TGTGCCACCAGTGATTCTGGGGGCGCGGTCACTGAAGCTTTCTTT.

V is TRBV28 and J is TRBJ2-3; D possibly corresponds to TRBD2 (5 bases). The CDR3 sequence is 15 residues long. Germline CDR1 reads MDHEN; CDR2 reads SYDVKM. Trimming left V 5 bases short and J 2 bases short, with 14 bases between. CDR3 DNA: TGTGCCAGCAGTCTCACGGGAAAACACACAGATACGCAGTATTTT. Its translation is CASSLTGKHTDTQYF. The whole variable domain, remainder taken from reference TRBV28 and TRBJ2-3, is DVKVTQSSRYLVKRTGEKVFLECVQDMDHENMFWYRQDPGLGLRLIYFSYDVKMKEKGDIPEGYSVSREKKERFSLILESASTNQTSMYLCASSLTGKHTDTQYFGPGTRLTVL.

This clonotype was detected ten times or more. The rearrangement uses TRBV12-3 or TRBV12-4 and TRBJ2-2, with TRBD1 as a possible D gene (5 bases). The CDR3 extends over 12 amino acids. Trimming took 6 bases from V and 6 from J, leaving 8 bases between them. Here the CDR3 reads CASSPRAGELFF. CDR3 DNA sequence: TGTGCCAGCAGCCCCAGGGCCGGGGAGCTGTTTTTT.

On this clonotype itself: A much larger clonotype is one base distant, so this may be a read error. V is TRBV9 and J is TRBJ1-1; TRBD1 agrees at 7 bases. Per the germline V gene, CDR1 is SGDLS and CDR2 is YYNGEE. After removal of 4 bases from V and 4 bases from J, the junction contained 4 bases not matched to a gene. CDR3 size: 13 residues. The CDR3 here is CASSMTGTTEAFF. CDR3 sequence (DNA): TGTGCCAGCAGCATGACAGGGACCACTGAAGCTTTCTTT.

This clonotype has just a few counts. This rearrangement joins TRBV12-3 or TRBV12-4 to TRBJ2-7; perhaps TRBD2 as D (6 bases). The CDR3 totals 12 residues. Trimming stripped 6 bases from V and 6 bases from J, with 12 bases between. CDR3 amino acids: CASSVGGLEQYF. The CDR3 coding sequence is TGTGCCAGCAGCGTCGGGGGTCTCGAGCAGTACTTC.

The chain couples TRBV30 to TRBJ1-5, with D perhaps matching TRBD1 (5 bases). Trimming pared 1 base from V and 3 bases from J, leaving 10 bases between. This CDR3 is built from 14 residues. Germline V gives CDR1 GTSNPN, CDR2 SVGIG (reference sequence). CDR3 coding DNA: TGTGCCTGGAGTGACCGGGGGAACAATCAGCCCCAGCATTTT. Translating it yields CAWSDRGNNQPQHF.

This clonotype has a count of ten or more. The chain combines TRBV6-1 with TRBJ1-2, with TRBD1 matching 9 bases. In germline, CDR1 is MNHNS, CDR2 SASEGT. The CDR3 runs to 17 residues. Losses at the gene ends were 4 bases for V and 7 bases for J; bases not matched to a gene: 16. CDR3 region: CASSAQLQTQGAGGYTF. The CDR3 nucleotides are TGTGCCAGCAGTGCCCAGCTCCAAACACAGGGGGCAGGTGGCTACACCTTC.

V usage is TRBV9 and J usage is TRBJ2-2; D gene ambiguous. With 0 bases removed from V and 4 bases from J, the gap between germline ends came to 13 bases. Germline CDR1 reads SGDLS; CDR2 reads YYNGEE. The CDR3 is 16 residues long. The CDR3 coding sequence is TGTGCCAGCAGCGTAGCTCCACAACGGGCCACCGGGGAGCTGTTTTTT. Protein product: CASSVAPQRATGELFF.

This clonotype was picked up a small number of times. The chain has TRBV30 and TRBJ1-2; no firm D call. CDR1 GTSNPN and CDR2 SVGIG come from the germline V gene (reference sequence). V gave up 4 bases and J gave up 3 bases, with 6 bases separating them. The CDR3 contains 11 residues. This chain's CDR3 is CAWTADYGYTF. For the CDR3, the DNA is TGTGCCTGGACGGCCGACTATGGCTACACCTTC.

J is TRBJ2-1 and V is TRBV7-6; TRBD2 matches 7 bases. Germline V gene sequence: CDR1 SGHVS, CDR2 FNYEAQ. The length of the CDR3 is 16 residues. The V gene end was trimmed by 1 base and the J gene end by 5 bases; junction bases not matched to a gene: 8. The CDR3 region has the DNA TGTGCCAGCAGCTTAGTAGCGGGCCGTGGGAACAATGAGCAGTTCTTC. The encoded protein is CASSLVAGRGNNEQFF.